The 7 T cell receptor beta chains below all came from one sample that was sequenced in a study. MiXCR, applied by TCRdb to the RT-PCR reads, yields one record per CDR3 protein. The sample shows about 680,000 distinct CDR3 sequences, 12% to 15% of them seen only once. The sample taken for sequencing was memory CD4+ T cells from blood. All receptors come from a female donor in good health, serving as a healthy control.

This clonotype was observed at least ten times. This chain links TRBV5-6 with TRBJ2-1; 12 bases are shared with TRBD2. Germline loops: CDR1 SGHDT, CDR2 YYEEEE. V dropped 1 base and J dropped 11; count of bases not matched to a gene: 7. There are 15 residues in the CDR3. CDR3 region: CASSLLASGREKQFF. The CDR3 nucleotides read TGTGCCAGCAGCTTGCTGGCTAGCGGGAGGGAGAAGCAGTTCTTC. Drawing the rest from reference TRBV5-6 and TRBJ2-1, the complete variable domain is DAGVTQSPTHLIKTRGQQVTLRCSPKSGHDTVSWYQQALGQGPQFIFQYYEEEERQRGNFPDRFSGHQFPNYSSELNVNALLLGDSALYLCASSLLASGREKQFFGPGTRLTVL.

The chain employs TRBV20-1 and TRBJ2-2; D is perhaps TRBD1 (6 bases). Trimming pared 5 bases from V and 5 bases from J, leaving 9 bases between. Looked up from germline, CDR1 is DFQATT and CDR2 is SNEGSKA (reference sequence). This CDR3 has 12 residues. The CDR3 is CSAYTGTGELFF. The CDR3, as DNA: TGCAGTGCTTACACAGGGACCGGGGAGCTGTTTTTT.

This clonotype was observed many times. The rearrangement links TRBV6-5 to TRBJ2-2, with D possibly TRBD2 on 6 matching bases. The CDR3 is 18 residues long. Between the trimmed V and J ends, which lost 4 bases and 2 bases, there was a span of 20 bases. Germline-derived CDR1 and CDR2 are MNHEY and SVGAGI. CDR3 in amino acids: CASSSSGVGLINTGELFF. CDR3 sequence (DNA): TGTGCCAGCAGTTCCTCGGGAGTAGGACTGATCAACACCGGGGAGCTGTTTTTT.

The chain carries TRBV20-1 and TRBJ2-5, with D tentatively TRBD1 (5 bases). Deletions cut 3 bases from V and 4 bases from J, with 15 bases between. The CDR3 loop spans 14 amino acids. Germline lookup yields CDR1 DFQATT and CDR2 SNEGSKA (reference sequence). CDR3 sequence reads: CSARGQGIRETQYF. The CDR3 DNA follows: TGCAGTGCTAGGGGGCAGGGAATAAGAGAGACCCAGTACTTC.

The rearrangement joins TRBV20-1 to TRBJ2-2; TRBD1 agrees at 9 bases. CDR1 DFQATT and CDR2 SNEGSKA come from the germline V gene (reference sequence). V lost 0 bases to trimming and J lost 6 bases; unmatched junction nucleotides: 5. The length of the CDR3 is 15 residues. The CDR3 DNA follows: TGCAGTGCTAGAGAAGGGACAGGGATTCCCGGGGAGCTGTTTTTT. As protein: CSAREGTGIPGELFF.

The sample holds many counts of this clonotype. The chain combines TRBV20-1 with TRBJ2-1; a weak D match, TRBD2 (6 bases). The germline CDR1 and CDR2 sequences are DFQATT and SNEGSKA (reference sequence). V was shortened by 6 bases and J by 7 bases, with 22 bases between the two germline ends. The CDR3 is 15 amino acids. The DNA for the CDR3 is TGCAGTGCGCCGAAGACCCTCGGGGGAAGGAATGAGCAGTTCTTC. Protein sequence: CSAPKTLGGRNEQFF.

This clonotype has a handful of counts. The chain combines TRBV6-5 with TRBJ2-7; possible D gene TRBD1, 5 bases. Germline V gene sequence: CDR1 MNHEY, CDR2 SVGAGI. The CDR3 contains 15 residues. The V and J ends lost 5 bases and 0 bases respectively, with 14 bases between them. The CDR3 nucleotides are TGTGCCAGCAGTGGCACCCATAGGGGCTCCTACGAGCAGTACTTC. Protein sequence: CASSGTHRGSYEQYF.